This T cell receptor beta chain was captured in a study of CD8 T cells in ankylosing spondylitis. The J segment lost 8 bases and the V segment lost 2 bases, leaving 11 bases of the junction unmatched. Germline CDR1 is MNHEY and CDR2 is SMNVEV (reference sequence). This CDR3 is 16 amino acids long. TCRdb fed the 5' RACE reads into MiXCR, producing one record per CDR3 protein. The table shows approximately 250,000 distinct CDR3 sequences, with approximately 30% occurring only once. As regards this clonotype: Its cognate antigen is unknown.

Study-level findings and limits: As reported, disease-linked clones showed significant enrichment in matched ankylosing spondylitis synovial fluid. It appeared that ankylosing spondylitis blood was characterized by a TCR beta motif of seven or eight highly homologous variants.

Sample: blood, either unsorted or a sorted T cell fraction (not recorded which). The gene calls are TRBV27 and TRBJ2-1; 8 nucleotides line up with TRBD1. The receptor was isolated from a male donor with ankylosing spondylitis or in good health (not recorded which). The CDR3 DNA reads TGTGCCAGCAGTTTAAAGGCTACGGGACAGGAGGATGAGCAGTTCTTC. It translates to CASSLKATGQEDEQFF.